Following are 30 T cell receptor beta chains from one sample sequenced in a study of siplizumab effects on memory and regulatory T cells. Assay: immunoSEQ multiplex PCR; the TCRdb copy retains only in-frame clones and omits some. Of some 100,000 clones in the sample, 90% to 95% are singletons; the top ten hold roughly 0.6%. The sequencing input was Tregs sorted from blood. Receptors were obtained from a human donor in good health.

This clone has only a few counts. The CDR3 bases are TGTGCCAGCAGCTTAACTGGAACTGCTAACTATGGCTACACCTTC. Translating it yields CASSLTGTANYGYTF. The chain joins TRBV11-3 to TRBJ1-2, with unresolved D. The CDR3 runs to 15 residues. Germline assignment: CDR1 SGHNT and CDR2 YENEEA. The V and J ends lost 2 bases and 0 bases respectively, with 10 bases between them.

The CDR3 reads CASSWDFSGRASGELFF. CDR3 DNA sequence: TGCGCCAGCAGCTGGGACTTTAGCGGGAGGGCCTCCGGGGAGCTGTTTTTT. The chain carries TRBV5-1 and TRBJ2-2, with 11 bases aligning to TRBD2. The germline V gene has CDR1 SGHRS and CDR2 YFSETQ. The CDR3 is 17 amino acids. V lost 3 bases, J lost 6 bases, and 10 bases stayed unmatched.

This chain uses TRBV7-2 with TRBJ2-4; 7 bases align to TRBD1. Germline CDR1 reads SGHTA; CDR2 reads FQGNSA. The CDR3 is 13 amino acids. The junction had 2 bases not matched to a gene; V was cut back by 5 bases and J by 4 bases. The chain's CDR3 is CASSRGQKNIQYF. In nucleotides, the CDR3 is TGTGCCAGCAGCCGGGGACAGAAAAACATTCAGTACTTC.

The chain uses TRBV19 and TRBJ1-2; perhaps TRBD1 as D (5 bases). Germline CDR1 LNHDA, CDR2 SQIVND (reference sequence). The V and J ends lost 6 bases and 4 bases respectively, with 15 bases between them. This CDR3 contains 14 residues. The CDR3 region has the DNA TGTGCCAGTAGAGGTACTGGGGCTATCTATGGCTACACCTTC. It codes for CASRGTGAIYGYTF.

The table lists this clone with a count of one. The J gene is TRBJ2-5, the V gene TRBV28; 8 bases agree with TRBD1. The J call may be mistaken, given a closer DNA end match to TRBJ2-7. The germline gives CDR1 MDHEN, CDR2 SYDVKM. CDR3 size: 14 residues. CDR3 in DNA: TGTGCCAGCAGAGGACAGGGTGAGGGATACGAGCAGTACTTC. This gives the protein CASRGQGEGYEQYF.

The chain links TRBV18 to TRBJ2-5; 7 bases map to TRBD1. With V trimmed by 3 bases and J by 1 base, 2 bases remained unmatched. This CDR3 comprises 14 residues. Germline lookup yields CDR1 KGHSH and CDR2 LQKENI. The CDR3 here is CASSPRDSQETQYF. The CDR3 DNA follows: TGTGCCAGCTCACCCAGGGACAGCCAAGAGACCCAGTACTTC.

J is TRBJ1-1 and V is TRBV7-9; D is unclear. This CDR3 spans 15 amino acids. The germline V and J ends were trimmed by 1 base and 4 bases, with 13 bases remaining between them. The germline V gene encodes CDR1 SEHNR and CDR2 FQNEAQ (reference sequence). The CDR3 coding sequence is TGTGCCAGCAGCTTAGGTGTGTCGTTGGGCACTGAAGCTTTCTTT. Encoded protein: CASSLGVSLGTEAFF.

This clone was seen more than once but under ten times. The rearrangement uses TRBV30 and TRBJ1-2, with D possibly being TRBD1 (5 bases). CDR3 length equals 16 residues. Germline V gives CDR1 GTSNPN, CDR2 SVGIG (reference sequence). Trimming pared 0 bases from V and 4 bases from J, leaving 18 bases between. CDR3 amino acids: CAWSVFTLRDGYGYTF. For the CDR3, the DNA is TGTGCCTGGAGTGTATTCACCCTACGGGACGGCTATGGCTACACCTTC.

The chain employs TRBV5-5 and TRBJ2-2, with TRBD2 matching over 10 bases. CDR3 length equals 17 residues. The ends lost 1 base at V and 6 bases at J; junction bases unmatched: 9. CDR1 SGHKS and CDR2 YYEKEE come from the germline V gene (reference sequence). CDR3 amino acids: CASSLSIAGGQAGELFF. The CDR3 DNA follows: TGTGCCAGCAGCTTGAGTATAGCGGGAGGTCAGGCCGGGGAGCTGTTTTTT.

The genes are TRBV7-9 and TRBJ2-2; D is ambiguous. V was cut by 3 bases and J by 3 bases, with 5 bases left in between. The CDR3 is 13 amino acids. Germline V gene lookup returns CDR1 SEHNR and CDR2 FQNEAQ (reference sequence). CDR3 residues: CASSFHDTGELFF. In DNA, the CDR3 is TGTGCCAGCAGCTTTCACGACACCGGGGAGCTGTTTTTT. Together with reference TRBV7-9 and TRBJ2-2, the CDR3 gives the full variable domain: DTGVSQNPRHKITKRGQNVTFRCDPISEHNRLYWYRQTLGQGPEFLTYFQNEAQLEKSRLLSDRFSAERPKGSFSTLEIQRTEQGDSAMYLCASSFHDTGELFFGEGSRLTVL.

The rearrangement links TRBV19 to TRBJ2-5; D call uncertain. The length of the CDR3 is 15 residues. Trimming took off 6 bases at V and 2 bases at J, with 16 bases between the two ends. Germline CDR1 LNHDA, CDR2 SQIVND (reference sequence). CDR3 bases: TGTGCCAGTAGCAGGTTTAGCCCTACTCAAGAGACCCAGTACTTC. It translates to CASSRFSPTQETQYF.

This clone was seen only once. The rearrangement links TRBV30 to TRBJ1-6; possible D gene TRBD1, 5 bases. This CDR3 spans 15 amino acids. CDR1 and CDR2 (germline): GTSNPN, SVGIG (reference sequence). Trimming removed 2 bases at V and 6 bases at J, with 14 bases between. The CDR3 sequence: CAWSWAGPVNSPLHF. The CDR3 coding sequence is TGTGCCTGGAGTTGGGCAGGGCCCGTTAATTCACCCCTCCACTTT.

The chain joins TRBV6-6 to TRBJ1-6; D not resolved. CDR1 and CDR2 from the germline V gene are MNHNY and SVGAGI (reference sequence). V was cut by 3 bases and J by 1 base, with 7 bases left in between. The CDR3 is 15 residues long. The CDR3 here is CASSYQISYNSPLHF. DNA of the CDR3: TGTGCCAGCAGTTATCAAATATCCTATAATTCACCCCTCCACTTT.

V gene TRBV29-1 combines with J gene TRBJ1-1; D perhaps matches TRBD1 (6 bases). This CDR3 spans 13 amino acids. V lost 3 bases, J lost 1 base, and 9 bases lay in between. Germline V gene sequence: CDR1 SQVTM, CDR2 ANQGSEA. The CDR3 DNA reads TGCAGCGTTGACCGGACAGCGAACACTGAAGCTTTCTTT. Its translation is CSVDRTANTEAFF.

The chain links TRBV10-3 to TRBJ2-7; 8 nucleotides agree with TRBD1. This CDR3 has 14 amino acids. J lost 5 bases, V lost 4 bases, and 7 bases had no gene match. The V gene's germline CDR1 is ENHRY and CDR2 SYGVKD. The CDR3 region has the DNA TGTGCCATCAGTGGATCCCCAGGGGGCAACGAGCAGTACTTC. This encodes CAISGSPGGNEQYF.

For the CDR3, the DNA is TGTGCCAGCAGCTTAAATGCTCAGGGGGTCTATGAGCAGTTCTTC. It yields the protein CASSLNAQGVYEQFF. The chain links TRBV7-3 to TRBJ2-1, with 7 bases fitting TRBD1. Germline-derived CDR1 and CDR2 are SGHTA and FQGTGA. This CDR3 has 15 amino acids. J was trimmed by 8 bases and V by 1 base; bases with no gene match: 8.

This chain uses TRBV9 with TRBJ1-1; no definite D call. Trimming pared 4 bases from V and 6 bases from J, leaving 13 bases between. CDR1 is SGDLS and CDR2 is YYNGEE in the germline V gene. This CDR3 is built from 13 residues. The CDR3: CASSPGVWAEAFF. CDR3 bases: TGTGCCAGCAGCCCCGGGGTCTGGGCTGAAGCTTTCTTT.

The V call is TRBV6-5, the J call TRBJ1-2; the D is unclear. V was shortened by 5 bases and J by 4 bases, with 14 bases between the two germline ends. Germline V gene sequence: CDR1 MNHEY, CDR2 SVGAGI. This CDR3 is built from 14 residues. CDR3 sequence: CASSLRVPAYGYTF. CDR3 coding DNA: TGTGCCAGCAGTCTTAGGGTGCCGGCCTATGGCTACACCTTC.

The V and J genes are TRBV15 and TRBJ2-1; 9 nucleotides line up with TRBD2. J gave up 8 bases and V 1 base, and 9 bases lay outside the gene matches. The CDR3 covers 16 residues. Germline loops: CDR1 LNHNV, CDR2 YYDKDF (reference sequence). The CDR3: CATSRALAGAYHEQFF. The DNA of the CDR3 is TGTGCCACCAGCAGAGCGTTAGCGGGAGCTTACCATGAGCAGTTCTTC.

This clone appeared a single time. The chain recombines TRBV30 with TRBJ2-7; D might be TRBD1 (6 bases). Deletions cut 0 bases from V and 7 bases from J, with 16 bases between. Germline V gene data show CDR1 as GTSNPN and CDR2 as SVGIG (reference sequence). The CDR3 loop spans 14 amino acids. CDR3 coding DNA: TGTGCCTGGAGTGTACAGGGCTACCCTAGGGAGCAGTACTTC. It is translated as CAWSVQGYPREQYF.

The rearrangement links TRBV6-5 to TRBJ2-7; the D gene could be TRBD1 or TRBD2 (5 bases each). The V and J ends lost 4 bases and 7 bases respectively, with 8 bases between them. The CDR3 is 11 amino acids. Germline loops: CDR1 MNHEY, CDR2 SVGAGI. CDR3: CASSFWGEQYF. The DNA of the CDR3 is TGTGCCAGCAGTTTTTGGGGGGAGCAGTACTTC.

This chain links TRBV7-8 with TRBJ1-5, with 7 bases fitting TRBD1. J was trimmed by 2 bases and V by 5 bases; bases with no gene match: 9. CDR1 and CDR2 from the germline V gene are SGHVS and FQNEAQ. The CDR3 sequence is 16 residues long. In DNA, the CDR3 is TGTGCCAGCAGCAAACCGACAGGGTTGCGCAATCAGCCCCAGCATTTT. This encodes CASSKPTGLRNQPQHF.

In this sample, this clone turned up a few times. The V and J genes are TRBV5-1 and TRBJ1-1; D unclear. The V gene's germline CDR1 is SGHRS and CDR2 YFSETQ. Trimming took off 0 bases at V and 0 bases at J, with 9 bases between the two ends. CDR3 length equals 15 residues. CDR3 protein: CASSLAAGLNTEAFF. CDR3 in DNA: TGCGCCAGCAGCTTGGCCGCAGGATTGAACACTGAAGCTTTCTTT. The variable domain in full, completed from reference TRBV5-1 and TRBJ1-1, reads KAGVTQTPRYLIKTRGQQVTLSCSPISGHRSVSWYQQTPGQGLQFLFEYFSETQRNKGNFPGRFSGRQFSNSRSEMNVSTLELGDSALYLCASSLAAGLNTEAFFGQGTRLTVV.

The chain joins TRBV5-1 to TRBJ1-2; D not resolved. The CDR3 loop spans 13 amino acids. V lost 4 bases, J lost 6 bases, and 13 bases lay in between. Germline lookup yields CDR1 SGHRS and CDR2 YFSETQ. The CDR3 coding sequence is TGCGCCAGCAGCGCAAGAGGAGACAATGGCTACACCTTC. Protein product: CASSARGDNGYTF. Together with reference TRBV5-1 and TRBJ1-2, the CDR3 gives the full variable domain: KAGVTQTPRYLIKTRGQQVTLSCSPISGHRSVSWYQQTPGQGLQFLFEYFSETQRNKGNFPGRFSGRQFSNSRSEMNVSTLELGDSALYLCASSARGDNGYTFGSGTRLTVV.

The chain employs TRBV7-6 and TRBJ2-1, with D possibly TRBD2 on 6 matching bases. Germline CDR1 reads SGHVS; CDR2 reads FNYEAQ. CDR3 length: 14 amino acids. V was cut by 4 bases and J by 4 bases, with 11 bases left in between. CDR3 residues: CASSSSGAYNEQFF. In DNA, the CDR3 is TGTGCCAGCAGCTCCTCGGGAGCATACAATGAGCAGTTCTTC.

The rearrangement links TRBV11-3 to TRBJ2-3; 13 nucleotides align to TRBD2. From germline, CDR1 is SGHNT and CDR2 YENEEA. With V trimmed by 5 bases and J by 5 bases, 10 bases remained unmatched. The CDR3 has 17 residues. The CDR3 DNA reads TGTGCCAGCAGCAAACGGACTAGCGGGAGTGGGGGAGATACGCAGTATTTT. It codes for CASSKRTSGSGGDTQYF.

The V and J genes are TRBV11-2 and TRBJ2-2; TRBD1 is a possible D gene (6 bases). The V gene lost 5 bases and the J gene lost 5 bases, with 12 bases spanning the gap. Germline V lookup: CDR1 SGHAT, CDR2 FQNNGV. The CDR3 sequence is 14 residues long. CDR3: CASSPDRSTGELFF. CDR3 coding DNA: TGTGCCAGCAGCCCAGACAGGTCTACCGGGGAGCTGTTTTTT.

This chain joins TRBV11-2 and TRBJ2-6; no reliable D call. CDR3 length: 16 amino acids. V lost 4 bases and J 0 bases, leaving 10 bases between the germline ends. Germline CDR1 SGHAT, CDR2 FQNNGV. Written as DNA, the CDR3 is TGTGCCAGCAGCTCCCGACAAAGCTCTGGGGCCAACGTCCTGACTTTC. Translation: CASSSRQSSGANVLTF.

This clone appeared once. The chain joins TRBV5-1 to TRBJ2-7; a weak D match, TRBD2 (6 bases). Germline CDR1 is SGHRS and CDR2 is YFSETQ. The V gene lost 4 bases and the J gene lost 4 bases, with 12 bases spanning the gap. The CDR3 length is 13 residues. Here the CDR3 DNA reads TGCGCCAGCAGCCGGGACTGGTTATACGAGCAGTACTTC. This translates into CASSRDWLYEQYF.

V and J are TRBV28 and TRBJ2-6; possibly TRBD1 for D (6 bases). V gave up 5 bases and J gave up 0 bases, with 17 bases separating them. Looked up from germline, CDR1 is MDHEN and CDR2 is SYDVKM. The CDR3 is made up of 18 amino acids. As DNA, the CDR3 is TGTGCCAGCAGTGGCAACAGGGATACCTCCTCTGGGGCCAACGTCCTGACTTTC. This sequence encodes CASSGNRDTSSGANVLTF.